This TCR beta chain is from a study of blood T cell repertoires in COVID-19. For the study at large: COVID-19 samples, acute and convalescent, were from the United States, Italy and Spain. Sources were T cells, B-cell-depleted T cells, or PBMCs; the material itself was cDNA or gDNA.

Cohort allocation depended upon clinical history that participants reported. In the study's own analysis: Amplification from reference gene primers served as the basis for estimated nucleated cell counts. TCRdb's table, derived via immunoSEQ multiplex PCR, lists solely in-frame clones and lacks some. V and J calls and clone size follow that table, whereas D and trimming were derived from the DNA. The sample has under 300,000 clones, approximately 91% seen once. The length of the CDR3 is 14 residues. V was pared by 5 bases and J by 3 bases, with 13 bases between. Per the germline V gene, CDR1 is SEHNR and CDR2 is FQNEAQ (reference sequence).

The sample was PBMCs or T cells enriched from blood (not recorded which). The V call is TRBV7-9, the J call TRBJ1-1, with D perhaps TRBD1 (6 bases). The receptor's source is a woman aged 40 to 50 with acute COVID-19. The CDR3 DNA reads TGTGCCAGCAGCCAGGGACAAGAGGACACTGAAGCTTTCTTT. Its protein is CASSQGQEDTEAFF. Based on the CDR3 plus reference TRBV7-9 and TRBJ1-1, the full variable domain is DTGVSQNPRHKITKRGQNVTFRCDPISEHNRLYWYRQTLGQGPEFLTYFQNEAQLEKSRLLSDRFSAERPKGSFSTLEIQRTEQGDSAMYLCASSQGQEDTEAFFGQGTRLTVV.